This T cell receptor (beta chain) stems from a study of T cell repertoires in cytomegalovirus infection (dated by TCRdb to the late 2010s). About the investigation overall: Alongside well-studied HLA-B-restricted epitopes, the peptide stimulations were aimed at recently identified HLA-C-restricted CMV epitopes, whose presentation resists viral immunomodulation. Because public TCR beta signatures pointed to carriage of CMV infection together with the matching HLA type, the HLA type of each donor mattered for the analysis. Overall results and qualifications from the work: In the ex vivo response, HLA-C-restricted CMV-specific TCR beta clonotypes were dominant, and in two of eight donors the single most frequent clonotype came from this HLA-C-restricted group. In both this cohort and an independent cohort of 300 to 450 donors, the cumulative frequency of public TCR beta family members distinguished carriers of CMV infection plus the relevant HLA type.

Read against the paper, the sample's treatment or condition label means: in vitro stimulation with specific CMV peptide epitopes to enrich CMV-specific T cells. As for this clonotype: Its antigen remains undetermined. The record has no base qualities; no much larger clone is one base away.

For sequencing, an Illumina HiSeq 1500 was employed. Using fastp at Q25 and MiXCR, TCRdb reprocessed the public reads and kept productive beta chains. CDR3 protein sequences are deduplicated, and each keeps its most common genes and DNA. This sample lists about a million distinct CDR3 sequences; 31% were detected once. Of the sample, more than 12% falls within the top ten clones. V lost 11 bases and J lost 6 bases, and the count of bases not matched to a germline gene is 10. The germline V gene specifies SGHVS as CDR1 and FQNEAQ as CDR2. Reading from cysteine to phenylalanine, the CDR3 counts 15 amino acids. Only CDR3 DNA remains: 45 bases, in frame from the first base.

The chain joins TRBV7-8 to TRBJ2-2, and TRBD1 aligns with 12 junction nucleotides. The sequencing used cultured CD8+ T cells from PBMCs, collected from culture after CMV antigen stimulation. This TCR was sampled from a human donor in good health (CMV status not recorded). Some clones in this sample may be carry-over from other donors' samples. The CDR3 sequence is CAGRGQGAIAGELFF. The sequenced DNA is TGTGCCGGTCGGGGACAGGGGGCGATTGCCGGGGAGCTGTTTTTT.